The clone carrying this TCR beta chain has just a few counts. The antigen remains undetermined. TCRdb re-called the 5' RACE reads with MiXCR, one entry per CDR3 protein. The sample has 550,000 to 650,000 distinct CDR3 sequences; approximately 15% are singletons. This record comes from a study of T-cell memory formation after mild COVID-19. Study conclusions and caveats: Those CD4+ clones that contracted were mainly in CM and EM (CD8+ ones in EMRA). The study found balanced CD4/CD8 in clones contracting day 15 to 85 and a CD4+ lean in later expanders.

The sample consisted of PBMCs or a T cell subset sorted from them (not recorded which). This TCR was recovered from an adult woman who had mild COVID-19 (a few samples of this study predate the infection). Cell type and time point are not known.

DNA of the CDR3: TGTGCCAGCAGCTTAATTCCCCCAGAGAACACTGAAGCTTTCTTT. Amino acids: CASSLIPPENTEAFF. V is TRBV7-3 and J is TRBJ1-1, with no clear D. The germline V gene encodes CDR1 SGHTA and CDR2 FQGTGA. The CDR3 length is 15 residues. V gave up 1 base and J gave up 1 base, with 10 bases separating them.